This T cell receptor (beta chain) is from a study of cytomegalovirus exposure and HLA in healthy donors (dated by TCRdb to the late 2010s). Turning to the overall study: An earlier analysis of 587 of the donors reported about 260 Gb of sequence data and around 100 million unique TCR beta sequences obtained from about 180 million T cells. In an earlier analysis of 550 to 700 of the donors, high-throughput TCR beta sequencing was used to judge whether each TCR beta V gene segment behaved as functional or pseudogenic. Rather than drawing on any new phenotypic data, the later analysis identified candidate immune exposures from TCR beta sequences and the way those sequences occurred across donors. The study aimed to test whether cataloging public T cell receptors could reveal signatures of past pathogen exposure. Roughly 300 gigabases of sequencing data and approximately 80 million unique TCR sequences were included in an early release covering 500 to 750 HLA-typed donors. Of the roughly 430 genotyped donors, roughly 80% fell in the genetic ancestry cluster associated with self-reported Caucasian donors. Along with the 666-subject first cohort, a separate validation cohort of over a hundred different subjects was used. The number of donors typed differed by locus, with roughly 620-630 for A, B, C, DRB1 and DQB1, over 500 for DQA1, 600 to 610 for DPA1, and 450 to 480 for DPB1. Genome-wide SNP genotypes for about 55% of the roughly 670 donors were used in a later genetic analysis, which treated that subset as a discovery cohort. The study profiled the T cell repertoires of approximately 700 subjects by immunosequencing and related them to cytomegalovirus serostatus. Donor age, sex, ethnicity and CMV serostatus were compiled alongside the repertoire data. A later analysis re-examined previously published TCR beta repertoires from just over 650 donors and added high-resolution HLA genotyping to investigate patterns of TCR occurrence. About five DR-DQ haplotypes were treated as single units for association and clustering because of strong linkage in the cohort. Across 398 genotyped donors of the cohort, an average of about 240,000 unique TCR beta nucleotide sequences per donor were sequenced, and roughly 18% of those sequences were non-productive. The study combined high-throughput TCR immunosequencing, statistical association of individual TCRs with disease status, and machine learning to predict cytomegalovirus infection status. Every discovery cohort repertoire had been produced on one sequencing platform. HLA typing covered class I and class II loci at four-digit resolution. What the study reported, not specific to this receptor: A later genetic analysis reported fewer N-insertions in productive TCRs among donors in an Asian-associated ancestry cluster than the roughly 620-donor mean. Linkage disequilibrium might explain the correlated functional status among segregating V segments, but an unknown experimental factor could not be ruled out. In a later analysis, the rate of TCR association differed among HLA loci, with DRB1 alleles having the most associated TCRs and HLA-C alleles having the fewest. The 87-base-pair reads could not distinguish some IMGT-functional V segments, including TRBV6-2 and TRBV6-3, so those segments were excluded. The sequencing pipeline was judged likely to have produced a cluster of highly shared sequence variants as a technical artifact. In a later genetic analysis, a missense DCLRE1C variant was associated with V-gene and J-gene trimming of TCR beta chains, and the association was replicated in an independent cohort. A later analysis found that HLA-associated TCR beta chains were more clonally expanded and had lower generation probabilities than equally common non-associated chains. Because HLA typing was missing for some donors at each locus, association tests included only the typed subset. Only TCR beta chains were sequenced in this cohort, and the absence of alpha or paired-chain data limited detectable features. An earlier analysis of around 500 of the donors showed that most TCR beta V segments appeared in productive rearrangements either about 87% or about 30% of the time, which broadly matched IMGT annotations. A total of 150 or so TCR beta chains were listed by the study as associated with cytomegalovirus. Most TCR sequences were seen in very few donors, while some public TCRs were found in many individuals. In vitro tests confirmed that a few of the cytomegalovirus-associated TCR beta chains recognize cytomegalovirus antigens. For the cohort, immune exposure information was limited to CMV serostatus. Because counts were too low, about 18 rarely observed V segments, including chromosome 9 orphons, were left out of the earlier analysis of roughly 600 of the donors. In a later analysis, most CMV-associated TCR beta chains were found to appear HLA-restricted, with HLA associations seemingly driven largely by CMV exposure. Cytomegalovirus status was reported to be diagnosed by the classifier with high specificity and sensitivity in both the original and validation cohorts. It was suggested by the authors that the approach could potentially be generalized to other disease states and immunological phenotypes. Assigning TCR associations to individual alleles was difficult when HLA alleles, especially DR and DQ, strongly co-occurred. A later analysis associated 16,951 TCR beta sequences with specific HLA alleles at a false discovery rate of 0.05. According to a later analysis, parvovirus B19, influenza, CMV and Epstein-Barr virus appeared linked to several top co-occurrence clusters. The presence/absence analyses assumed that sequencing depth was roughly uniform across donors, and that assumption may not be true. A further reported finding was that TCR beta sequences accurately predicted the HLA-A and HLA-B alleles for most subjects in the first cohort.

Trimming costs V 7 bases and J 15 bases, and their ends lie 16 bases apart. The CDR3 spans 10 residues, from the cysteine through the phenylalanine. Only CDR3 DNA is held: 30 bases, read in frame from base 1. CDR1 SQVTM and CDR2 ANQGSEA are derived from the germline V gene. Library method: the immunoSEQ multiplex PCR assay. A mixture of 60 forward primers for TCR Vbeta segments and 13 reverse primers for TCR Jbeta segments was used in the multiplex PCR. Amplification of the CDR3 region of rearranged TCR beta genes was performed with a multiplex PCR assay on genomic DNA. The amplified TCR beta libraries were sequenced on the Illumina HiSeq System as 87-base-pair reads. The paper's data handling went like this. In a later analysis, tens of millions of unique TCR beta chains were counted across the 500 to 850 repertoires, and some 10 million of these chains were shared by at least two donors. To remove PCR and sequencing errors, raw reads were error-corrected and collapsed into unique sequences using a nearest-neighbor algorithm that merged closely related sequences. V, D and J gene segments were assigned by aligning CDR3 sequences to IMGT reference sequences. For a sequence to be retained, at least a six-nucleotide match to both a V gene segment and a J gene segment was required. Rearrangements were called productive when the CDR3 lacked stop codons and stayed in frame with V and J; all others were non-productive. CDR3 was defined according to IMGT convention as the region running from the second conserved V-encoded cysteine to the conserved J-encoded phenylalanine. Sequences without an unambiguous match to a single V gene segment were excluded from the earlier analysis of approximately 560 of the donors. An earlier analysis of several hundred of the donors called V segments functional above 56.7% productive rearrangements and segregating when the between-donor standard deviation exceeded 5%. To diagnose cytomegalovirus status from the catalog of TCR beta chain sequences, a statistical classification framework was built. V and J gene assignment, in a later analysis, came from comparing TCR nucleotide sequences with IMGT/GENE-DB human TR gene sequences. Using the TCRdist pipeline, a later analysis assigned CDR3 sequences along with most-parsimonious VDJ recombination scenarios. In a later analysis, every TCR beta chain was defined by the combination of its CDR3 amino acid sequence and its V-gene family, and reads without a unique V-gene family were dropped. In a later analysis, 500 to 700 highly shared, low-generation-probability nucleotide sequences were removed to address suspected cross-contamination and a sequencing artifact. A later analysis calculated a clonal expansion index for each public chain from normalized within-repertoire ranks of inferred template counts. In a later analysis, generation probabilities were computed with a VDJ recombination model fitted to out-of-frame rearrangements, and the resulting probabilities were checked against IGoR. Hypergeometric tests were used in a later analysis to score TCR-TCR, TCR-HLA and TCR-CMV co-occurrence, with a repertoire-size bias correction applied to the TCR pairs. In a later analysis, false discovery rates were estimated by permuting HLA or CMV assignments 20 times. In a later analysis, co-occurring TCRs were grouped using DBSCAN, with TCRdist sequence similarity added in when clustering inside HLA-allele-positive subsets. For co-occurrence clustering, repertoires with fewer than 30,000 or more than 120,000 public chains were excluded, along with roughly 5 repertoires with anomalous nucleotide sharing. Here the immuneACCESS table is served through TCRdb, limited to in-frame sequences with V and J called. Missing clones are a known gap in these copies; in checked studies unresolved V genes cover under half, and the rest lacks a known reason. The V and J calls and clone size come from that table; D and trimming were worked out from the DNA. The sample table holds about 52,000 clones. 9% to 15% of the sample is held by the ten biggest clonotypes.

In regard to this clone: This clone's antigen is unknown.

The cohort was made up of about 670 healthy bone marrow donors. All cohort members were sampled while nominally healthy, although unrecorded immune exposures were likely present. The donor was CMV seropositive and was included in the group of 289 seropositive cohort members. Each donor provided a peripheral blood sample, and peripheral blood mononuclear cells were used for TCR beta sequencing. The Qiagen DNeasy Blood Extraction Kit was used to extract genomic DNA from the blood cell samples. Sequences were obtained from PBMCs. The V and J segments used are TRBV29-1 and TRBJ2-1; possibly the D gene is TRBD1, per 5 matching bases. The clonotype was recovered from a woman in her fifties or sixties in good health and CMV-seropositive. The CDR3 protein is CSGTRDIPFF. The bases read TGCAGCGGGACACGAGATATCCCGTTCTTC.